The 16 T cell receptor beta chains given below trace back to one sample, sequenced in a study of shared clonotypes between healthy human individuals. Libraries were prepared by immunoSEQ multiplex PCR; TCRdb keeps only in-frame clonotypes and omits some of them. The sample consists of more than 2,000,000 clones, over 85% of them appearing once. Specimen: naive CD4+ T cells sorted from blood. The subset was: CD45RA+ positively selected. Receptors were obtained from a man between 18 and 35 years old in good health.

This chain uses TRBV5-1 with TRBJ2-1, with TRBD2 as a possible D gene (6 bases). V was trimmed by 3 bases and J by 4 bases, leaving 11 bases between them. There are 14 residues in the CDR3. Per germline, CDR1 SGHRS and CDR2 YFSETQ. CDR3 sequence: CASSSGEFYNEQFF. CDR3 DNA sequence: TGCGCCAGCAGCTCGGGAGAGTTTTACAATGAGCAGTTCTTC.

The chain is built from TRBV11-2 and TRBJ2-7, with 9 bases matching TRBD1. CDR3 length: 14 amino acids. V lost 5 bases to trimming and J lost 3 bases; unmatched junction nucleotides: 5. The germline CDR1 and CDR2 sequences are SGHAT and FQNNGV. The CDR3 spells CASSRGDRVYEQYF. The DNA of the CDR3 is TGTGCCAGCAGCCGTGGGGACAGGGTCTACGAGCAGTACTTC.

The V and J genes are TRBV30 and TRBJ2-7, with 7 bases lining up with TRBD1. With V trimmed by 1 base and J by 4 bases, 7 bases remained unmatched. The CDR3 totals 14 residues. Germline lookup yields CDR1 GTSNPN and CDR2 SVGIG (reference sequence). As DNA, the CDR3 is TGTGCCTGGAGTGGACAGGGTATGGGGTACGAGCAGTACTTC. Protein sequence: CAWSGQGMGYEQYF.

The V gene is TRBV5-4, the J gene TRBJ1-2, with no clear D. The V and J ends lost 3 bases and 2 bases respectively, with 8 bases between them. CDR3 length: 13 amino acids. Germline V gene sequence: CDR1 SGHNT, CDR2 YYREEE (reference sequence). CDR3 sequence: CASSSIANYGYTF. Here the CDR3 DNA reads TGTGCCAGCAGCTCTATAGCCAACTATGGCTACACCTTC.

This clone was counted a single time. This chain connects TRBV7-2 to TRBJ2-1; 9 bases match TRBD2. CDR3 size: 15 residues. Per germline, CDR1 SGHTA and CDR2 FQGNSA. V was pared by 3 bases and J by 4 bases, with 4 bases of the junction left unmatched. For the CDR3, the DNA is TGTGCCAGCAGCTTTAGCGGGAGACAGTACAATGAGCAGTTCTTC. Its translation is CASSFSGRQYNEQFF.

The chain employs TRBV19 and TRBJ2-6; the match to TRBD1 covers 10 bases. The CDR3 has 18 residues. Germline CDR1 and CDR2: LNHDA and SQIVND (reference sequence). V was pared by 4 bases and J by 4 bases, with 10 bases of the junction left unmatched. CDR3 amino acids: CASSNVPGQGTGANVLTF. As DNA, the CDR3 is TGTGCCAGTAGTAATGTCCCGGGACAGGGGACCGGGGCCAACGTCCTGACTTTC.

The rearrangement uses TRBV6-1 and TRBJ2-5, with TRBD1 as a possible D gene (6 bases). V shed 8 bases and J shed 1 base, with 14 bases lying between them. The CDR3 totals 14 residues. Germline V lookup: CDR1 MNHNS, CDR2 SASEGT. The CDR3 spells CASGKGHPQETQYF. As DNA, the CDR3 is TGTGCCAGCGGAAAGGGACATCCCCAAGAGACCCAGTACTTC.

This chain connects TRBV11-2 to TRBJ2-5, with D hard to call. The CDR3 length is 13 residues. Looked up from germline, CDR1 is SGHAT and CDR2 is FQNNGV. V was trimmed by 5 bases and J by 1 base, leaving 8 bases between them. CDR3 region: CASSPRPQETQYF. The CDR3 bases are TGTGCCAGCAGCCCCCGGCCCCAAGAGACCCAGTACTTC.

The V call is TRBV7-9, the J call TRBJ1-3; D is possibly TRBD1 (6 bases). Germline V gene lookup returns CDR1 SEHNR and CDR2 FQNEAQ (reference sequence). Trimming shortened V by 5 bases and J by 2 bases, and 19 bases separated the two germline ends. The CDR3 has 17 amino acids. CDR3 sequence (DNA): TGTGCCAGCAGCCCTCAACCCCCAACAGGGACTGGAAACACCATATATTTT. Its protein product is CASSPQPPTGTGNTIYF.

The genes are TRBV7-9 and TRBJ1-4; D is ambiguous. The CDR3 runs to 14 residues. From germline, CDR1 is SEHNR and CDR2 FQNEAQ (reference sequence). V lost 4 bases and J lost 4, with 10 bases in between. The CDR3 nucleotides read TGTGCCAGCAGCTCCTCCTGGAGTAATGAAAAACTGTTTTTT. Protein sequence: CASSSSWSNEKLFF.

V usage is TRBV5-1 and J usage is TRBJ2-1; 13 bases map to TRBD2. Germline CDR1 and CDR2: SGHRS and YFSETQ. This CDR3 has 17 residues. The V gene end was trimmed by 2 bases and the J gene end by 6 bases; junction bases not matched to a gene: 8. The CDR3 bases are TGCGCCAGCAGCTTACACCAACTAGCGGGGGGGCCCAATGAGCAGTTCTTC. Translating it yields CASSLHQLAGGPNEQFF. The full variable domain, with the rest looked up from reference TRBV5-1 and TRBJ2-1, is KAGVTQTPRYLIKTRGQQVTLSCSPISGHRSVSWYQQTPGQGLQFLFEYFSETQRNKGNFPGRFSGRQFSNSRSEMNVSTLELGDSALYLCASSLHQLAGGPNEQFFGPGTRLTVL.

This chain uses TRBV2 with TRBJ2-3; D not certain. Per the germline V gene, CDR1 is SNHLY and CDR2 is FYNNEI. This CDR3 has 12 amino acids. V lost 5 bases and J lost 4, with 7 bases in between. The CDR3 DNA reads TGTGCCAGCAGTTTTCAGTCAGATACGCAGTATTTT. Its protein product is CASSFQSDTQYF.

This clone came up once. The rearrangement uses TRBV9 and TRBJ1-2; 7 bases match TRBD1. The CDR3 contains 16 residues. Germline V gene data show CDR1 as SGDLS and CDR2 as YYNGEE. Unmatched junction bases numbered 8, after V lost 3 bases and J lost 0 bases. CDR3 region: CASSDHWQGANYGYTF. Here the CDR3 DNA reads TGTGCCAGCAGCGACCACTGGCAGGGGGCTAACTATGGCTACACCTTC.

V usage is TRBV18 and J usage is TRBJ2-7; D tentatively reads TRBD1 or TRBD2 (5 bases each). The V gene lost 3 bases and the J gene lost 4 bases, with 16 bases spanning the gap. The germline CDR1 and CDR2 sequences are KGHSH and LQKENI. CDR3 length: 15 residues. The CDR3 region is CASSPIGAGAYEQYF. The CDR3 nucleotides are TGTGCCAGCTCACCTATCGGGGCTGGGGCATACGAGCAGTACTTC.

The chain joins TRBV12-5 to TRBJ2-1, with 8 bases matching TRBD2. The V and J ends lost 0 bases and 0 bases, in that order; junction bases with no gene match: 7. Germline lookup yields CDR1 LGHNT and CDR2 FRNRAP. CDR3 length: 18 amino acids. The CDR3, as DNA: TGTGCTAGTGGTTTGGTACTGGGAGGGACTAGCTCCTACAATGAGCAGTTCTTC. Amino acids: CASGLVLGGTSSYNEQFF.

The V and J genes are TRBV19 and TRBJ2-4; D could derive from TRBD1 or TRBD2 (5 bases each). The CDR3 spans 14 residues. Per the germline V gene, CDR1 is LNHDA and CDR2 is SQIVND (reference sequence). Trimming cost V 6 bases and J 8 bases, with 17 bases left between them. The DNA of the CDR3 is TGTGCCAGTAGGGATTTCGCGAGGGGAGACATTCAGTACTTC. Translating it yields CASRDFARGDIQYF.